This T cell receptor (beta chain) was sequenced for a study of molecular identifiers for immune sequencing clone quantification. Study-level information: In replicates, the authors split RNA from about 19,000 or 110,000 naive CD8 cells five ways and sequenced four.

In this sample, this clonotype turned up many times. Its antigen is not identified. Trimming pared 8 bases from V and 9 bases from J, leaving 23 bases between. This CDR3 has 15 amino acids. Looked up from germline, CDR1 is SGHTA and CDR2 is FQGNSA. Naive CD8 T cell sorting was performed on the CD8+CD4-CCR7+CD45RA+ phenotype. A single record per CDR3 protein comes from TCRdb applying MiXCR to the PCR reads. The repertoire holds 15,000 to 25,000 distinct CDR3 sequences, with about a fifth as singletons. Broader study findings: Whereas clones above 20 RNA copies held under 1% of naive-cell molecules, they held over 97% of effector molecules. Sharing of a barcode by identical TCR molecules could cause highly expanded clone sizes to be underestimated.

Material: naive CD8+ T cells from blood, with Jurkat cell RNA spiked in. Subset here: FACS-sorted CD8+CD4-CCR7+CD45RA+ naive T cells. This chain links TRBV7-2 with TRBJ2-1, with D possibly TRBD2 on 7 matching bases. The origin of this receptor is a human donor in good health. Some libraries in this study had Jurkat cell RNA spiked in. CDR3 in amino acids: CASGLTRGGEGEQFF. As DNA, the CDR3 is TGTGCCAGCGGCCTCACTAGGGGGGGCGAGGGTGAGCAGTTCTTC. The full variable domain, in which reference TRBV7-2 and TRBJ2-1 provide the parts outside the CDR3, is GAGVSQSPSNKVTEKGKDVELRCDPISGHTALYWYRQSLGQGLEFLIYFQGNSAPDKSGLPSDRFSAERTGGSVSTLTIQRTQQEDSAVYLCASGLTRGGEGEQFFGPGTRLTVL.